One T cell receptor beta chain is described in this entry. No cognate antigen has been identified for it. Nothing much larger sits one base from this clone, and base qualities are not available. Whole blood was collected in K2EDTA tubes by collaborating institutions according to the institutions' own protocols. For TCRbeta analysis, collaborators shipped samples in one of three forms: frozen whole blood, isolated PBMCs, or DNA extracted from either of those sample types. The immunoSEQ Assay, a bias-controlled multiplex PCR, was used to amplify TCRbeta CDR3 regions from genomic DNA. The study's own analysis went as follows. Within the assay, amplification of reference gene primers was used to estimate how many nucleated cells each sample contained. Sequence reads were collapsed and filtered to measure the absolute abundance of every unique TCRbeta CDR3 rearrangement. For each sample, productive Simpson clonality was calculated as the square root of Simpson's diversity index over productive rearrangements. TCRdb took this table from immuneACCESS and kept in-frame rearrangements with V and J called. Such tables lack part of the clones; where checked against another copy, unresolved V genes explain under half of the gap, and the rest is unexplained. Clone size and the V and J calls come from that table; the DNA yielded D and trimming. Within this sample are 70,000 to 95,000 clones, with about 92% of them counted one time only. The ten biggest clones cover about 2.3% of the sample.

This entry belongs to a study of blood T cell repertoires in COVID-19 (TCRdb year 2020). With regard to the full study: Samples covering the acute and convalescent phases of COVID-19 were provided by collaborators in the United States, Italy and Spain. The samples were drawn from two sources: the first 160 participants of the ongoing ImmuneRACE study, and fewer than 1,500 subjects contributed by 6 global collaborators. Where HLA class I and class II types were available, the types were taken from metadata supplied by the sample provider, not from assay-based typing. The repertoires were released in a freely available public database intended as a resource for research on the immune response to SARS-CoV-2. The material from the prospective study consisted of cDNA or gDNA derived from T cells, B-cell-depleted T cells, or PBMCs. A de-identified subject ID, COVID-19 status, age in years and sex were almost always included in the sample metadata. Subjects who had been exposed to COVID-19, were actively infected with it, or had recovered from it provided the deeply sampled blood TCRbeta repertoires that made up the dataset.

Deletion took 8 bases off V and 0 bases off J, with a span of 12 bases between the germline ends. The CDR3 numbers 14 residues from cysteine through phenylalanine. The read is trimmed to its CDR3 DNA, 42 bases read in frame from base 1. The germline V gene gives CDR1 as SGHTA and CDR2 as FQGNSA. Findings and caveats that apply to the study as a whole: The amount of clinical and demographic metadata varied by source and participant and was provided uncurated.

The sequence is built from TRBV7-2 and TRBJ2-3; the D region possibly corresponds to TRBD2 (6 bases align). The source of this sequence is a man aged 45 to 65 with acute or convalescent COVID-19. The sample was peripheral blood. The nucleotide sequence reads TGTGCCAGCTTAAGCGGGTCTAGCACAGATACGCAGTATTTT. This is translated as CASLSGSSTDTQYF.